These 5 T cell receptor beta chains were all obtained from the same sample, sequenced in a study of a mutant IDH1 vaccine in newly diagnosed glioma. Indicated time point: week 11, during vaccination. Vaccination used 300 ug of mutant IDH1 20-mer peptide per dose, with topical imiquimod. These TCRs' antigens remain unknown. Data came from immunoSEQ multiplex PCR; TCRdb stores just in-frame clones and leaves some out. The profile covers roughly 130,000 clones, with around 80% appearing a single time and under 7% taken by the ten largest. Sequenced here: PBMCs, sampled from a glioma patient whose treatment included an IDH1 peptide vaccine. These receptors were taken from a man in his forties or fifties with glioma.

This chain joins TRBV7-2 and TRBJ2-2; 8 nucleotides agree with TRBD2. V lost 4 bases, J lost 4 bases, and 14 bases stayed unmatched. The germline CDR1 and CDR2 sequences are SGHTA and FQGNSA. This CDR3 spans 18 amino acids. CDR3 region: CASSSPGGGASFTGELFF. The CDR3 DNA reads TGTGCCAGCAGCTCCCCGGGAGGGGGGGCCTCCTTCACCGGGGAGCTGTTTTTT.

J is TRBJ2-2 and V is TRBV4-3, with TRBD1 as a possible D gene (5 bases). V gave up 2 bases and J gave up 7 bases, with 11 bases separating them. This CDR3 contains 14 residues. Germline-derived CDR1 and CDR2 are LGHNA and YSLEER. CDR3 in amino acids: CASSQSGSGGELFF. The CDR3, as DNA: TGCGCCAGCAGCCAATCAGGGTCCGGCGGGGAGCTGTTTTTT.

The chain uses TRBV7-2 and TRBJ1-4; 7 bases are a match to TRBD1. This CDR3 comprises 14 residues. Losses at the gene ends were 3 bases for V and 3 bases for J; bases not matched to a gene: 1. CDR1 SGHTA and CDR2 FQGNSA come from the germline V gene. The CDR3 sequence is CASSLTGSNEKLFF. The CDR3 coding sequence is TGTGCCAGCAGCTTGACAGGGTCTAATGAAAAACTGTTTTTT. The complete variable domain, with remaining parts taken from reference TRBV7-2 and TRBJ1-4, reads GAGVSQSPSNKVTEKGKDVELRCDPISGHTALYWYRQSLGQGLEFLIYFQGNSAPDKSGLPSDRFSAERTGGSVSTLTIQRTQQEDSAVYLCASSLTGSNEKLFFGSGTQLSVL.

The rearrangement links TRBV18 to TRBJ2-1; 9 bases line up with TRBD1. V was pared by 0 bases and J by 2 bases, with 2 bases of the junction left unmatched. This CDR3 spans 16 amino acids. CDR1 KGHSH and CDR2 LQKENI come from the germline V gene. As DNA, the CDR3 is TGTGCCAGCTCACCACCGGGACAGGGCCCCTACAATGAGCAGTTCTTC. This codes for CASSPPGQGPYNEQFF.

The chain recombines TRBV28 with TRBJ1-3, with TRBD1 as a possible D gene (5 bases). V lost 2 bases, J lost 7 bases, and 12 bases lay in between. From germline, CDR1 is MDHEN and CDR2 SYDVKM. The CDR3 is made up of 14 amino acids. DNA of the CDR3: TGTGCCAGCAGTTTACCCGGGACCCTGAACACCATATATTTT. Translating gives CASSLPGTLNTIYF.